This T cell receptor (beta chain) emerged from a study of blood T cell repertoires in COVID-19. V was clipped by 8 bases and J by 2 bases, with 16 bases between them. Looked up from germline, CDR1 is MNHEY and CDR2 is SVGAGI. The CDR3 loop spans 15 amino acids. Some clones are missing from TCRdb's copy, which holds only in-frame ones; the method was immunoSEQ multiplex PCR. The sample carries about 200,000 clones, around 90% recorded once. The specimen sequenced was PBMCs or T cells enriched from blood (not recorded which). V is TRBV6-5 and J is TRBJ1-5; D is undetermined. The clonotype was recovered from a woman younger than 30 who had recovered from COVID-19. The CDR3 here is CASGPFGVGNQPQHF. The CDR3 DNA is TGTGCCAGCGGGCCATTCGGGGTCGGCAATCAGCCCCAGCATTTT.